Detailed here is one T cell receptor beta chain. Its antigen is still unknown. The sample is drawn from a study of shared clonotypes between healthy human individuals. This CDR3 comprises 14 residues. Germline V gene lookup returns CDR1 SGHAT and CDR2 FQNNGV. Germline trimming cut 1 base from V and 5 bases from J; bases unmatched to any gene: 2. Findings and caveats of the study: It was observed that approximately 5% of naive CD4 clonotypes were shared across several donors. The diversity represented, both genetic and in exposure history, was limited by few donors.

The method was immunoSEQ multiplex PCR; TCRdb's version includes in-frame clones alone and lacks a portion of them. This sample has 780,000 or so clones, with 72% found just once. The chain employs TRBV11-2 and TRBJ2-3; TRBD2 matches at 8 bases. This TCR derives from a woman aged 25-40 years in good health. The sequenced sample was memory CD4+ T cells sorted from blood. The subset was: CD45RA-negative fraction. The CDR3 DNA sequence: TGTGCCAGCAGCTTAGTTCTAGCGGGAGATACGCAGTATTTT. This encodes CASSLVLAGDTQYF.